Reported below is one T cell receptor (beta chain). Its antigen remains unknown. TCRdb re-derived calls from the 5' RACE reads in MiXCR, one entry per CDR3 protein. The sample has about 300,000 distinct CDR3 sequences, roughly 9% seen once. V gave up 1 base and J gave up 5 bases; unmatched junction bases: 4. The CDR3 runs to 15 residues. From germline, CDR1 is MNHEY and CDR2 SVGAGI. This sample stems from a study of T cells after yellow fever vaccination. Across the whole study: Fractions low in cell number were prepared with SMART-Seq v4 Ultra Low Input. Study results and caveats: Shared CD4/CD8 clonotypes were a small share, likely from convergent recombination.

The receptor's source is a man aged 18 to 30 who received the YFV17D yellow fever vaccine. The rearrangement joins TRBV6-5 to TRBJ2-1; 8 bases map to TRBD1. The sequenced sample was CD4+ T cells sorted from PBMCs, obtained 5 days after the yellow fever booster vaccination. The DNA for the CDR3 is TGTGCCAGCAGTTACTGGGCGACAGGGGACAATGAGCAGTTCTTC. Protein product: CASSYWATGDNEQFF.